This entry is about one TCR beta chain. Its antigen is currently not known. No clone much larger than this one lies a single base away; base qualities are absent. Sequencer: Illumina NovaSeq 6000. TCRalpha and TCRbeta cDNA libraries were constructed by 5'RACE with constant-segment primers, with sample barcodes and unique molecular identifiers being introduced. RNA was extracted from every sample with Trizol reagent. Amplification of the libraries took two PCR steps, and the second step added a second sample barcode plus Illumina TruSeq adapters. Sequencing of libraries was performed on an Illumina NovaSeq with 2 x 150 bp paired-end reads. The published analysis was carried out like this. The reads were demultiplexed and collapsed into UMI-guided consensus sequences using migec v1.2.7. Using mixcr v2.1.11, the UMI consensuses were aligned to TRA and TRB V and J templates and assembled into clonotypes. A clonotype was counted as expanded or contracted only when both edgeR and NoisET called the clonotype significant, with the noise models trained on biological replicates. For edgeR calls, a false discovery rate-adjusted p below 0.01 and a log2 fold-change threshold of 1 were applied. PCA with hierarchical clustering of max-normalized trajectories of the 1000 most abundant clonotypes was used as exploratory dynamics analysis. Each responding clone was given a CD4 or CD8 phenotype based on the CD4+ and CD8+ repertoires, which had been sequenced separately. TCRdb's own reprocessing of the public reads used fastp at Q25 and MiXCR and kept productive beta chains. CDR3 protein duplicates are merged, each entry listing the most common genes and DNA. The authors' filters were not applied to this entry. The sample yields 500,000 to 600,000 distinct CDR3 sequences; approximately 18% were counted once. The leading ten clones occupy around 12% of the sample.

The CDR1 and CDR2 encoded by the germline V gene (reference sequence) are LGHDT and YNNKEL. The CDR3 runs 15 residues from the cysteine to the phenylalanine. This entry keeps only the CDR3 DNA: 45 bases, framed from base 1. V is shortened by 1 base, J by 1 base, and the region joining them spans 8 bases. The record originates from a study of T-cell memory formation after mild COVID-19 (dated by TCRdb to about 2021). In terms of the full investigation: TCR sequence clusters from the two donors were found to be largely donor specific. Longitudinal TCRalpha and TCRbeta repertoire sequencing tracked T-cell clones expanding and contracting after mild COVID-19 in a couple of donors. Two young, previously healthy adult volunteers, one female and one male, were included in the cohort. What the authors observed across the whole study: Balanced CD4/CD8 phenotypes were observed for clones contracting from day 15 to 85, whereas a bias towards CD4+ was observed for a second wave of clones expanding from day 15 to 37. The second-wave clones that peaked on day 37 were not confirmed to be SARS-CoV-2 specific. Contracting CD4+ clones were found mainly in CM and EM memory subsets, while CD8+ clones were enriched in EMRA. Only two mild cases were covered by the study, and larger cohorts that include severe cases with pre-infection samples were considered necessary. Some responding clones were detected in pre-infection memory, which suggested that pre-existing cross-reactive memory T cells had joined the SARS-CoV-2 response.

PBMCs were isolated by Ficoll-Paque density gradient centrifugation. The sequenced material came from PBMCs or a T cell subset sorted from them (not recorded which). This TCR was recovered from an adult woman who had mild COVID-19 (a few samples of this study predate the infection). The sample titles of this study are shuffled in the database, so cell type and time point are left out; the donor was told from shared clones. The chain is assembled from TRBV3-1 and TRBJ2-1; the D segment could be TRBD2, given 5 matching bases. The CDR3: CASSQGLPSYNEQFF. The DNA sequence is TGTGCCAGCAGCCAAGGACTACCGTCCTACAATGAGCAGTTCTTC.